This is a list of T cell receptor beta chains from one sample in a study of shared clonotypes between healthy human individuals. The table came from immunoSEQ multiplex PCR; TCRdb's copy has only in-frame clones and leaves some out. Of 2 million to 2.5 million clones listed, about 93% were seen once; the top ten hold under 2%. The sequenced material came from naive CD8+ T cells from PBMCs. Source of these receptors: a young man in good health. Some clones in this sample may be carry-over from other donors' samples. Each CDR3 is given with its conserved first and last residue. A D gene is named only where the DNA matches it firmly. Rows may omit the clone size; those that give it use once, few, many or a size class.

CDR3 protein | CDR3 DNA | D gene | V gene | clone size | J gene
CASSLDSYNEQFF | TGTGCCAGCAGCTTAGACTCATACAATGAGCAGTTCTTC | NA | TRBV7-8 | NA | TRBJ2-1
CASSQGQQETQYF | TGTGCCAGCAGCCAGGGACAGCAAGAGACCCAGTACTTC | TRBD1 | TRBV5-6 | NA | TRBJ2-5
CASSLWDSETYEQYF | TGCGCCAGCAGCTTATGGGACAGCGAAACCTACGAGCAGTACTTC | TRBD1 | TRBV5-1 | NA | TRBJ2-7
CASSDSWGPGTGELFF | TGTGCCAGCAGTGACTCTTGGGGGCCGGGCACCGGGGAGCTGTTTTTT | NA | TRBV6-4 | NA | TRBJ2-2
CASSDIGSSYEQYF | TGTGCCAGCAGTGATATCGGCAGCTCCTACGAGCAGTACTTC | NA | TRBV6-1 | NA | TRBJ2-7
CASSTNPIINTEAFF | TGTGCCAGCAGCACCAACCCGATAATAAACACTGAAGCTTTCTTT | NA | TRBV7-9 | NA | TRBJ1-1
CASSAAGTGPYEQYF | TGTGCCAGCAGCGCCGCGGGGACAGGGCCCTACGAGCAGTACTTC | TRBD1 | TRBV9 | NA | TRBJ2-7
CASRPSEFTGELFF | TGTGCCAGCAGGCCTTCAGAATTCACCGGGGAGCTGTTTTTT | NA | TRBV28 | NA | TRBJ2-2
CASNMASGRTDTQYF | TGTGCCAGCAACATGGCTAGCGGCCGCACAGATACGCAGTATTTT | TRBD2 | TRBV2 | NA | TRBJ2-3
CASSYGPEQPQHF | TGTGCCAGCAGTTACGGACCTGAACAGCCCCAGCATTTT | NA | TRBV6-5 | NA | TRBJ1-5
CASSLVQGLVTGELFF | TGTGCCAGCAGCTTAGTCCAGGGGCTTGTCACCGGGGAGCTGTTTTTT | NA | TRBV7-9 | NA | TRBJ2-2
CASSLLTTRGYNEQFF | TGTGCCAGCAGTTTACTGACCACGCGGGGCTACAATGAGCAGTTCTTC | NA | TRBV27 | NA | TRBJ2-1
CATSRPRDRGSLSSYNEQFF | TGTGCCACCAGCAGACCCCGGGACAGGGGGTCCTTGAGCTCCTACAATGAGCAGTTCTTC | TRBD1 | TRBV15 | NA | TRBJ2-1
CASSLSEGAKNIQYF | TGCGCCAGCAGCCTCAGCGAGGGTGCCAAAAACATTCAGTACTTC | NA | TRBV4-1 | NA | TRBJ2-4
CASSTRVPGELFF | TGTGCCAGCAGTACCAGGGTCCCCGGGGAGCTGTTTTTT | NA | TRBV27 | NA | TRBJ2-2
CASSTRGLGETQYF | TGTGCCAGCAGCACCAGGGGGCTCGGAGAGACCCAGTACTTC | TRBD1 | TRBV9 | NA | TRBJ2-5
CASSPRAGGVFDEQFF | TGTGCCAGCAGCCCCCGAGCGGGGGGTGTATTCGATGAGCAGTTCTTC | TRBD2 | TRBV7-8 | NA | TRBJ2-1
CAWSGASTDTQYF | TGTGCCTGGTCAGGGGCTAGCACAGATACGCAGTATTTT | NA | TRBV30 | NA | TRBJ2-3
CASSLLAGGPYEQFF | TGTGCCAGCAGCCTCCTAGCGGGAGGGCCCTATGAGCAGTTCTTC | TRBD2 | TRBV28 | NA | TRBJ2-1
CASSLGPRGSDTGELFF | TGTGCCAGCAGCTTAGGGCCCCGGGGGAGCGACACCGGGGAGCTGTTTTTT | NA | TRBV7-8 | NA | TRBJ2-2
CASSSTSGNGYEQYF | TGCGCCAGCAGCTCGACTAGCGGGAACGGCTACGAGCAGTACTTC | TRBD2 | TRBV5-1 | NA | TRBJ2-7
CATSRGDSGNTIYF | TGTGCCACCAGCAGAGGGGATTCTGGAAACACCATATATTTT | NA | TRBV15 | NA | TRBJ1-3
CASSVLREGETQYF | TGTGCCAGCAGCGTACTACGGGAGGGCGAGACCCAGTACTTC | TRBD2 | TRBV9 | NA | TRBJ2-5
CASTLGPGVYEQYF | TGCGCCAGCACCCTCGGGCCAGGGGTCTACGAGCAGTACTTC | NA | TRBV5-1 | once | TRBJ2-7
CASRQLLNSYEQYF | TGTGCCAGCAGACAACTCCTGAACTCCTACGAGCAGTACTTC | NA | TRBV28 | NA | TRBJ2-7
CASSLVWGGGETQYF | TGTGCCAGCAGCTTAGTTTGGGGGGGCGGAGAGACCCAGTACTTC | NA | TRBV11-2 | NA | TRBJ2-5